The clone carrying this TCR beta chain was observed a single time. Its antigen is as yet unknown. Nominally healthy donors provided the samples, though records likely missed some immune exposures. Amplification used 60 Vbeta primers and 13 Jbeta primers. Sequenced by immunoSEQ multiplex PCR; TCRdb stores in-frame clones only, minus some. The sample records 59,000 or so clones, about 77% being singletons. These data are taken from a study of cytomegalovirus exposure and HLA in healthy donors. Overall study: A previous analysis identified 90 million to 140 million unique TCR beta sequences derived from some 170 million T cells. Notes on the study in general: Several of the most significant clusters were apparently associated with common viral pathogens in a later analysis. Reportedly, a later analysis found an Asian-associated ancestry cluster had fewer N-insertions than the roughly 670-donor mean.

The germline V gene has CDR1 MGHDK and CDR2 SYGVNS. V trimming: 2 bases; J trimming: 4 bases; junction bases outside the gene matches: 5. The CDR3 totals 16 residues. The source material was PBMCs. The rearrangement links TRBV25-1 to TRBJ2-5, with 12 bases identical to TRBD1. The sequence came from a young man in good health and CMV-seropositive. CDR3 sequence: CASSEGGQGASETQYF. CDR3 coding DNA: TGTGCCAGCAGTGAAGGGGGACAGGGGGCGTCAGAGACCCAGTACTTC.